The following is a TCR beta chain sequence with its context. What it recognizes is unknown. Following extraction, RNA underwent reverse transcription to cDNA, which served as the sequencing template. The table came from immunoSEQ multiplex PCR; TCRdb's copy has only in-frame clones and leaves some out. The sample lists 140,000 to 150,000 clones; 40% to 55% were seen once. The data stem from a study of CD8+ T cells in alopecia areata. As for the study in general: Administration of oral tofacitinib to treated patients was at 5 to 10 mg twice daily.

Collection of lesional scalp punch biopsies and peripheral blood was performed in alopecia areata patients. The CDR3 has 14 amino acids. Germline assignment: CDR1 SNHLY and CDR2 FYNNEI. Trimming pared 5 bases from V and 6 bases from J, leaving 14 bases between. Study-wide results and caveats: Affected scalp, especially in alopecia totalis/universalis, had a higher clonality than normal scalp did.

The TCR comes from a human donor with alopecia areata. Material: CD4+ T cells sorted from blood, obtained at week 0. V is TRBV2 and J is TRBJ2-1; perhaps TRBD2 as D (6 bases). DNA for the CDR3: TGTGCCAGCAGTCTAGAGCGCGGGGTCAATGAGCAGTTCTTC. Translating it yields CASSLERGVNEQFF. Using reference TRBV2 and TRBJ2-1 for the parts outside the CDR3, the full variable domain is EPEVTQTPSHQVTQMGQEVILRCVPISNHLYFYWYRQILGQKVEFLVSFYNNEISEKSEIFDDQFSVERPDGSNFTLKIRSTKLEDSAMYFCASSLERGVNEQFFGPGTRLTVL.